The 8 T cell receptor beta chains below all came from one sample that was sequenced in a study of blood T cell repertoires in COVID-19. This table comes from immunoSEQ multiplex PCR, and its TCRdb copy is limited to in-frame clones, with some not included. The table shows more than 150,000 clones, with roughly 90% occurring only once. Sequencing was performed on peripheral blood. Source of these receptors: a man aged 65 to 85 with active or convalescent COVID-19.

This chain links TRBV28 with TRBJ2-2, with 9 bases aligning to TRBD1. The CDR3 consists of 15 residues. Trimming at V came to 7 bases and at J to 3 bases, leaving 6 bases not matched to a gene. Germline values: CDR1 MDHEN, CDR2 SYDVKM. The CDR3 nucleotides are TGTGCCAGCATTCTGGGACAGGGTTACACCGGGGAGCTGTTTTTT. This codes for CASILGQGYTGELFF.

V and J are TRBV11-2 and TRBJ1-1; D perhaps matches TRBD1 (5 bases). The CDR3 loop spans 15 amino acids. V was trimmed by 6 bases and J by 1 base, leaving 15 bases between them. CDR1 and CDR2 from the germline V gene are SGHAT and FQNNGV. The CDR3 nucleotides read TGTGCCAGCAGACTCCCGACAGTCTCGAACACTGAAGCTTTCTTT. This codes for CASRLPTVSNTEAFF.

V usage is TRBV30 and J usage is TRBJ1-5; a weak D match, TRBD1 (6 bases). This CDR3 region has 13 residues. Germline CDR1 reads GTSNPN; CDR2 reads SVGIG (reference sequence). V lost 0 bases, J lost 7 bases, and 10 bases lay in between. The CDR3 reads CAWSVQGRQPQHF. In DNA form, the CDR3 reads TGTGCCTGGAGTGTGCAGGGGCGGCAGCCCCAGCATTTT.

The V gene is TRBV28, the J gene TRBJ1-2; unclear D gene. Germline CDR1 is MDHEN and CDR2 is SYDVKM. The germline V and J ends were trimmed by 3 bases and 5 bases, with 19 bases remaining between them. The CDR3 covers 16 residues. CDR3 sequence: CASSLTGGLRPYGYTF. In nucleotides, the CDR3 is TGTGCCAGCAGTTTGACGGGAGGATTGCGCCCTTATGGCTACACCTTC.

J is TRBJ2-3 and V is TRBV24-1, with TRBD1 matching over 9 bases. With 7 bases clipped from V and 5 bases from J, the junction kept 0 bases outside the gene matches. The germline V gene has CDR1 KGHDR and CDR2 SFDVKD. The CDR3 is made up of 12 amino acids. As DNA, the CDR3 is TGTGCCACCAGGGACAGGGGAGATACGCAGTATTTT. It codes for CATRDRGDTQYF.

The V and J genes are TRBV11-2 and TRBJ2-7, with TRBD1 matching 7 bases. CDR3 length: 16 residues. V lost 6 bases and J lost 1; bases outside the gene matches: 12. Germline CDR1 SGHAT, CDR2 FQNNGV. CDR3: CASSRTGVGESYEQYF. Written as DNA, the CDR3 is TGTGCCAGCAGTCGTACAGGGGTTGGCGAGTCCTACGAGCAGTACTTC.

The chain uses TRBV5-1 and TRBJ1-1, with D perhaps TRBD1 (6 bases). Trimming stripped 1 base from V and 3 bases from J, with 10 bases between. Germline V CDR1 and CDR2: SGHRS, YFSETQ. The CDR3 length is 14 residues. The CDR3 is CASSLQQGDTEAFF. The CDR3 nucleotides are TGCGCCAGCAGCTTGCAACAGGGAGACACTGAAGCTTTCTTT.

This chain connects TRBV19 to TRBJ2-5, with 7 positions matching TRBD1. This CDR3 region has 12 residues. The germline gives CDR1 LNHDA, CDR2 SQIVND (reference sequence). The J segment lost 6 bases and the V segment lost 5 bases, leaving 3 bases of the junction unmatched. CDR3 DNA: TGTGCCAGTAGTCAGGGGGTGCAGACCCAGTACTTC. It encodes CASSQGVQTQYF.